This is a list of T cell receptor beta chains from one sample in a study of blood T cell repertoires in COVID-19. Clones were read by immunoSEQ multiplex PCR, and TCRdb kept only the in-frame ones, dropping some. The sample carries some 50,000 clones, around four fifths recorded once. Material for sequencing was peripheral blood. Receptors were obtained from a middle-aged man with acute or convalescent COVID-19. Both conserved end residues are part of each CDR3. Each record gives: D gene, clone size, V gene, J gene, CDR3 protein, CDR3 DNA. The D gene is left open where the match is weak. Part of the rows lack a size; the others show once, few, many or a class for expanded clones.

>.|.|TRBV3-1/TRBV3-2|TRBJ2-7
CASSQERTRPYEQYF
TGTGCCAGCAGCCAAGAGAGGACTCGACCCTACGAGCAGTACTTC
>.|few|TRBV10-3|TRBJ1-1
CAITAGENTEAFF
TGTGCCATCACGGCAGGGGAGAACACTGAAGCTTTCTTT
>TRBD2|once|TRBV5-4|TRBJ2-5
CASSLESGRALETQYF
TGTGCCAGCAGCTTGGAAAGCGGGAGGGCCCTGGAGACCCAGTACTTC
>.|.|TRBV2|TRBJ1-2
CASSADSGNEYGYTF
TGTGCCAGCAGCGCTGATTCGGGGAATGAGTATGGCTACACCTTC
>.|.|TRBV5-4|TRBJ2-3
CASSLVGSLTDTQYF
TGTGCCAGCAGCTTGGTCGGGAGTTTGACAGATACGCAGTATTTT
>.|.|TRBV25-1|TRBJ1-1
CASKDQVNTEAFF
TGTGCCAGCAAAGATCAGGTGAACACTGAAGCTTTCTTT
>.|.|TRBV9|TRBJ1-3
CASSVASGSPDGNTIYF
TGTGCCAGCAGCGTCGCTTCCGGGTCCCCCGACGGAAACACCATATATTTT
>.|.|TRBV20-1|TRBJ1-2
CSAPDINGYTF
TGCAGTGCCCCGGACATAAATGGCTACACCTTC
>.|.|TRBV5-1|TRBJ1-2
CASSPEGRGYGYTF
TGCGCCAGCAGCCCGGAGGGTAGAGGGTATGGCTACACCTTC
>TRBD1|.|TRBV19|TRBJ2-5
CASSKGQGPSSYTQYF
TGTGCCAGTAGTAAGGGACAGGGGCCCTCCAGCTATACCCAGTACTTC
>.|once|TRBV27|TRBJ2-3
CASSLSATDYQYF
TGTGCCAGCAGTTTATCGGCCACAGACTACCAGTATTTT
>.|.|TRBV19|TRBJ2-7
CASTPTSPSYEQYF
TGTGCCAGTACCCCGACAAGCCCGAGCTACGAGCAGTACTTC
>.|once|TRBV7-3|TRBJ2-7
CASSPGTPDSYEQYF
TGTGCCAGCAGCCCGGGGACACCTGATTCCTACGAGCAGTACTTC
>.|.|TRBV28|TRBJ1-5
CASGKTGTLFEPQHF
TGTGCCAGCGGCAAAACCGGGACACTCTTTGAGCCCCAGCATTTT
>.|.|TRBV27|TRBJ2-1
CASRLTVNEQFF
TGTGCCAGCAGACTCACGGTCAATGAGCAGTTCTTC
>TRBD2|.|TRBV6-2/TRBV6-3|TRBJ2-7
CASSYSIAGGLEQYF
TGTGCCAGCAGTTACTCTATAGCGGGGGGGCTCGAGCAGTACTTC